These 12 T cell receptor beta chains were sequenced from one sample in a study of blood T cell repertoires in COVID-19. Only in-frame clones appear in the TCRdb table, and some are missing; sequencing was by immunoSEQ multiplex PCR. This table holds approximately 75,000 clones, approximately 78% found once. The sample was peripheral blood. Receptor source: a woman aged 80 or over with acute or convalescent COVID-19.

The chain carries TRBV2 and TRBJ2-3, with 9 bases matching TRBD1. There are 14 residues in the CDR3. In germline, CDR1 is SNHLY, CDR2 FYNNEI. V lost 8 bases to trimming and J lost 1 base; unmatched junction nucleotides: 4. The CDR3 DNA reads TGTGCCAGCGACCGGACAGGGGGCACAGATACGCAGTATTTT. It yields the protein CASDRTGGTDTQYF. Full variable domain (outside the CDR3, taken from reference TRBV2 and TRBJ2-3): EPEVTQTPSHQVTQMGQEVILRCVPISNHLYFYWYRQILGQKVEFLVSFYNNEISEKSEIFDDQFSVERPDGSNFTLKIRSTKLEDSAMYFCASDRTGGTDTQYFGPGTRLTVL.

V and J are TRBV5-4 and TRBJ2-3; D is perhaps TRBD1 (6 bases). Germline V CDR1 and CDR2: SGHNT, YYREEE (reference sequence). The CDR3 extends over 13 amino acids. The V end lost 5 bases, the J end lost 6 bases, and 13 bases lay between the germline ends. The CDR3 sequence is CASRSNREDTQYF. In DNA, the CDR3 is TGTGCCAGCAGATCCAACAGGGAGGATACGCAGTATTTT.

This chain uses TRBV7-9 with TRBJ1-2; 8 positions agree with TRBD1. The CDR3 sequence is 15 residues long. The V gene's germline CDR1 is SEHNR and CDR2 FQNEAQ (reference sequence). J was trimmed by 4 bases and V by 1 base; bases with no gene match: 5. The CDR3 spells CASSLGSGTGYGYTF. In nucleotides, the CDR3 is TGTGCCAGCAGCTTAGGTTCGGGGACAGGCTATGGCTACACCTTC.

The count of this clone is one. CDR3 protein: CASSLLGGYNSPLHF. The CDR3, as DNA: TGTGCCAGCAGTTTGCTAGGAGGTTATAATTCACCCCTCCACTTT. The chain has TRBV27 and TRBJ1-6; D ambiguous. CDR3 length equals 15 residues. Looked up from germline, CDR1 is MNHEY and CDR2 is SMNVEV (reference sequence). The V end was cut by 3 bases, the J end by 4 bases, with 10 bases between.

V gene TRBV5-1 combines with J gene TRBJ1-1; tentatively, D is TRBD1 (5 bases). The CDR3 totals 12 residues. Deletions cut 5 bases from V and 4 bases from J, with 9 bases between. Germline loops: CDR1 SGHRS, CDR2 YFSETQ. The CDR3 coding sequence is TGCGCCAGCAGGCAAGACAGCACTGAAGCTTTCTTT. Its translation is CASRQDSTEAFF.

The chain uses TRBV7-6 and TRBJ2-2; 7 bases fit TRBD1. V shed 2 bases and J 4 bases; nucleotides not matched to a gene: 7. There are 16 residues in the CDR3. Germline V gene sequence: CDR1 SGHVS, CDR2 FNYEAQ. The CDR3 here is CASSLTRGTLTGELFF. The CDR3 DNA reads as TGTGCCAGCAGCTTAACCAGGGGGACCCTCACCGGGGAGCTGTTTTTT.

V is TRBV19 and J is TRBJ2-3; TRBD1 matches 8 bases. From germline, CDR1 is LNHDA and CDR2 SQIVND (reference sequence). The CDR3 is made up of 16 amino acids. The trim removed 2 bases at V and 1 base at J, leaving 5 bases unmatched. This chain's CDR3 is CASSIRSGQGTDTQYF. CDR3 coding DNA: TGTGCCAGTAGTATAAGGTCGGGACAGGGCACAGATACGCAGTATTTT.

This chain uses TRBV7-2 with TRBJ2-1; no reliable D call. This CDR3 has 13 residues. CDR1 is SGHTA, CDR2 FQGNSA, per germline. V lost 3 bases, J lost 2 bases, and 5 bases lay in between. The CDR3 loop reads CASSFSPYNEQFF. In DNA form, the CDR3 reads TGTGCCAGCAGCTTCAGTCCCTACAATGAGCAGTTCTTC.

About this clone itself: At one of its ends the junction is not consistent with the germline gene, which may arise from a read error. The rearrangement joins TRBV7-7 to TRBJ2-7, with 7 nucleotides matching TRBD2. The CDR3 spans 15 residues. Germline V gives CDR1 SSHAT, CDR2 FNYEAQ (reference sequence). The CDR3 loop reads CASSLGDSGGHEQYF. The CDR3 bases are TGTGCTAGCAGCTTAGGGGATTCGGGGGGACACGAGCAGTACTTC.

This rearrangement joins TRBV27 to TRBJ1-5; 9 positions agree with TRBD1. Germline-derived CDR1 and CDR2 are MNHEY and SMNVEV (reference sequence). V was clipped by 2 bases and J by 7 bases; unmatched bases: 12. The CDR3 runs to 17 residues. The CDR3 sequence is CASSLMGPRQGGQPQHF. The CDR3 DNA reads as TGTGCCAGCAGTTTAATGGGTCCTCGACAGGGGGGGCAGCCCCAGCATTTT.

This chain links TRBV6-2 or TRBV6-3 with TRBJ2-7; TRBD1 matches 10 bases. Germline loops: CDR1 MNHEY, CDR2 SVGEGT. CDR3 length: 15 residues. The V gene end was trimmed by 6 bases and the J gene end by 5 bases; junction bases not matched to a gene: 10. CDR3 sequence (DNA): TGTGCCAGCAGCCGTGACAGGGGGCTTCGAGACGAGCAGTACTTC. Protein: CASSRDRGLRDEQYF.

V gene TRBV3-1 (or the pseudogene TRBV3-2) combines with J gene TRBJ1-5; no definite D call. The CDR3 sequence is 12 residues long. Trimming removed 2 bases from V and 5 bases from J, with 4 bases in between. Germline CDR1 is LGHDT and CDR2 is YNNKEL (reference sequence). The CDR3 is CASSQSHQPQHF. CDR3 bases: TGTGCCAGCAGCCAATCTCATCAGCCCCAGCATTTT.